This TCR beta chain was profiled in a study of vaccination and CD4 T cells after COVID-19. For the study at large: Drawing of post-COVID samples took place a median around 110 days after diagnosis (range 35 to 161).

Germline CDR1 reads SGHNT; CDR2 reads YENEEA. V shed 4 bases, J shed 4 bases, and the junction held 15 bases outside the gene matches. The CDR3 is 19 residues long. Regarding treatment: 10-day PBMC culture with coronavirus spike peptide pools or control peptides (ViraFEST assay). Peptide pool stimulation in ViraFEST expanded antigen-specific T cells, whose TCRs were then sequenced. The Oncomine TCR Beta short-read assay was what sequenced the DNA obtained from cultured CD4+ T cells. A single record per CDR3 protein comes from TCRdb applying MiXCR to the PCR reads. The sample has about 10,000 distinct CDR3 sequences, over 50% seen once. About this clonotype: Its antigen is unidentified.

Sequenced material: CD4+ T cells from blood, cultured in vitro. This receptor was identified in a human donor who had recovered from COVID-19. This chain links TRBV11-3 with TRBJ2-7; 14 bases agree with TRBD2. CDR3 protein: CASSSDRGTSGGHWYEQYF. CDR3 nucleotide sequence: TGTGCCAGCAGCTCCGACCGAGGGACTAGCGGGGGCCATTGGTACGAGCAGTACTTC.